This TCR beta chain was found in a study of blood T cell repertoires in COVID-19. Study-wide context: Donors in the United States, Italy and Spain gave samples during acute or convalescent COVID-19. T cells, B-cell-depleted T cells, or PBMCs provided the cDNA or gDNA that served as material.

Sequenced by immunoSEQ multiplex PCR; TCRdb stores in-frame clones only, minus some. There are roughly 120,000 clones in the sample; around 83% occur only once, and less than 8% lies in the top ten. V trimming: 1 base; J trimming: 6 bases; junction bases outside the gene matches: 5. The CDR3 loop spans 16 amino acids. Germline V gives CDR1 MNHEY, CDR2 SVGAGI. Sequences were obtained from peripheral blood. The V gene is TRBV6-5, the J gene TRBJ2-2, with 10 bases identical to TRBD2. The sequence came from a woman older than 75 with active or convalescent COVID-19. CDR3 sequence reads: CASSYWASGSAGELFF. The CDR3 DNA reads as TGTGCCAGCAGTTACTGGGCTAGCGGGAGCGCCGGGGAGCTGTTTTTT.